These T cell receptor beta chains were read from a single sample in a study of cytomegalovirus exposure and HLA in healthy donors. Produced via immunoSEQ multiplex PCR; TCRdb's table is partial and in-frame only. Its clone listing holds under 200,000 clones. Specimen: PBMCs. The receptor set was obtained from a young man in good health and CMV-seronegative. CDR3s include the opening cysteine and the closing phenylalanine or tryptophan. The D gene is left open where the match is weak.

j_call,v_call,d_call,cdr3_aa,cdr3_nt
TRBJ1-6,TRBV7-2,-,CASSLPGYPPLHF,TGTGCCAGCAGCTTACCGGGTTATCCACCCCTCCACTTT
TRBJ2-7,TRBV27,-,CASSLRSDEGSKYF,TGTGCCAGCAGTTTAAGATCCGATGAGGGCTCAAAGTACTTC
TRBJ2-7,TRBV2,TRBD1,CASSDDGRGYEQYF,TGTGCCAGCAGTGATGACGGCAGGGGGTACGAGCAGTACTTC
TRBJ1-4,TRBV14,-,CASSDKRLGTNEKLFF,TGTGCCAGCAGTGATAAGCGTCTGGGAACTAATGAAAAACTGTTTTTT
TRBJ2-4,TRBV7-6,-,CASSLAPGSGIQYF,TGTGCCAGCAGCTTAGCTCCAGGGTCGGGCATTCAGTACTTC
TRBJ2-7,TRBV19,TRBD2,CASSLSGPGLASYEQYF,TGTGCCAGTAGTCTCTCGGGGCCGGGACTAGCCTCCTACGAGCAGTACTTC
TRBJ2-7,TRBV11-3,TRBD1,CASSLATGAAYEQYF,TGTGCCAGCAGCTTAGCTACAGGGGCTGCCTACGAGCAGTACTTC
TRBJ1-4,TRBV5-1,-,CASSLAEVRGSNEKLFF,TGCGCCAGCAGCTTGGCCGAGGTCCGAGGGAGTAATGAAAAACTGTTTTTT
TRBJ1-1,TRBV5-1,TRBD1,CASSLGQGSEAFF,TGCGCCAGCAGCCTAGGACAGGGGAGTGAAGCTTTCTTT
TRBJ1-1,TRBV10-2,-,CASSAQENTEAFF,TGCGCCAGCAGCGCCCAGGAGAACACTGAAGCTTTCTTT
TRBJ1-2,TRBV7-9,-,CASSSRGGYTF,TGTGCCAGCAGCTCCAGGGGTGGCTACACCTTC
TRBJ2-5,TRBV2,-,CASTLGVETQYF,TGTGCCAGCACTCTAGGGGTGGAGACCCAGTACTTC
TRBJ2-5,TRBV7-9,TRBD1,CASSQSPGQGPLEQYF,TGTGCCAGCAGCCAAAGTCCGGGACAGGGACCCTTGGAGCAGTACTTC
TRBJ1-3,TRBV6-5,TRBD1,CASRSTGEGNTIYF,TGTGCCAGCAGATCCACAGGGGAAGGAAACACCATATATTTT
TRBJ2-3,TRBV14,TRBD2,CASSQVAGASDTQYF,TGTGCCAGCAGCCAAGTCGCGGGAGCCTCAGATACGCAGTATTTT
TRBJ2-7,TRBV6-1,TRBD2,CASEPRGGSGEQYF,TGTGCCAGCGAGCCCCGGGGGGGTTCGGGAGAGCAGTACTTC
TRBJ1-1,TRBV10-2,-,CASTLTENTEAFF,TGCGCCAGCACCTTGACAGAGAACACTGAAGCTTTCTTT